The present TCR beta chain was sequenced within a study of response to subunit inactivated influenza vaccine. The V and J ends lost 3 bases and 5 bases respectively, with 17 bases between them. CDR3 length: 15 amino acids. In germline, CDR1 is DFQATT, CDR2 SNEGSKA (reference sequence). This clonotype was seen a few times. TCRdb recomputed calls from the RT-PCR reads with MiXCR, one row per CDR3 protein. Of more than 500,000 distinct CDR3 sequences in the sample, about 10% are singletons; the top ten hold approximately 11%. This same sample was also part of a study on T cells expressing NK-cell markers. That study adds: 5'RACE template switching with UMIs generated TCR beta cDNA.

The origin of this receptor is a man aged 45-65 years who received an inactivated influenza vaccine. Sequencing was performed on PBMCs from blood, taken on the day of vaccination. V usage is TRBV20-1 and J usage is TRBJ2-1; TRBD2 is a possible D gene (5 bases). CDR3 DNA sequence: TGCAGTGCTAGGGGTTTCGAGACTATAGACAATGAGCAGTTCTTC. Protein sequence: CSARGFETIDNEQFF.